These 24 T cell receptor beta chains originate from one sample sequenced in a study of Graves' ophthalmopathy and Graves' hyperthyroidism. TCR beta CDR3 amplification used RNA transcripts. The authors performed first-round RT-PCR with HTBI primers and then a second-round multiplex PCR. Each CDR3 protein is one row after TCRdb ran MiXCR on the multiplex PCR reads. The table has approximately 480,000 distinct CDR3 sequences, 14% seen once. The sample was blood. All receptors come from a woman between 25 and 40 years old with Graves' ophthalmopathy.

This clonotype was seen many times. This sequence joins TRBV11-2 and TRBJ2-7, with D unresolved. The CDR3 loop spans 12 amino acids. Trimming cost V 1 base and J 6 bases, with 7 bases left between them. The germline gives CDR1 SGHAT, CDR2 FQNNGV. The CDR3 is CASSLAGFEQYF. DNA for the CDR3: TGTGCCAGCAGCTTAGCCGGGTTCGAGCAGTACTTC. The whole variable domain, remainder taken from reference TRBV11-2 and TRBJ2-7, is EAGVAQSPRYKIIEKRQSVAFWCNPISGHATLYWYQQILGQGPKLLIQFQNNGVVDDSQLPKDRFSAERLKGVDSTLKIQPAKLEDSAVYLCASSLAGFEQYFGPGTRLTVT.

This clonotype has at least ten counts. CDR3 in amino acids: CASRGLAGDYYEQYF. CDR3 nucleotides: TGTGCCAGCAGAGGACTAGCGGGAGATTACTACGAGCAGTACTTC. The V and J genes are TRBV28 and TRBJ2-7; TRBD2 agrees at 13 bases. The germline V gene has CDR1 MDHEN and CDR2 SYDVKM. The V and J ends lost 6 bases and 3 bases, in that order; junction bases with no gene match: 5. The CDR3 has 15 residues.

This clonotype has ten or more counts. V usage is TRBV7-2 and J usage is TRBJ2-7, with D possibly matching TRBD1 (7 bases). This CDR3 is built from 15 residues. Germline CDR1 and CDR2: SGHTA and FQGNSA. V lost 3 bases and J lost 3, with 15 bases in between. The CDR3 reads CASSFPGQGGYEQYF. CDR3 sequence (DNA): TGTGCCAGCAGCTTCCCGGGGCAGGGGGGCTACGAGCAGTACTTC.

Many counts were recorded for this clonotype. The chain carries TRBV27 and TRBJ1-1; 7 nucleotides agree with TRBD1. Germline V CDR1 and CDR2: MNHEY, SMNVEV (reference sequence). The J segment lost 6 bases and the V segment lost 5 bases, leaving 9 bases of the junction unmatched. The CDR3 has 14 amino acids. The CDR3 reads CASSPHWDSPEAFF. The CDR3 bases are TGTGCCAGCAGTCCTCACTGGGACAGCCCTGAAGCTTTCTTT.

This clonotype has a handful of counts. V usage is TRBV30 and J usage is TRBJ1-1; the D gene is possibly TRBD1 (5 bases). V lost 2 bases and J 3 bases, leaving 13 bases between the germline ends. Germline CDR1 reads GTSNPN; CDR2 reads SVGIG (reference sequence). The CDR3 has 14 amino acids. The CDR3: CAWSSGLGDTEAFF. CDR3 sequence (DNA): TGTGCCTGGAGTTCAGGTCTAGGGGACACTGAAGCTTTCTTT. Filled out from reference TRBV30 and TRBJ1-1, the complete variable domain reads SQTIHQWPATLVQPVGSPLSLECTVEGTSNPNLYWYRQAAGRGLQLLFYSVGIGQISSEVPQNLSASRPQDRQFILSSKKLLLSDSGFYLCAWSSGLGDTEAFFGQGTRLTVV.

The sample holds a few counts of this clonotype. DNA for the CDR3: TGTGCCAGCAGGCGGACTAGCGGGAGTGCCGCTGAGACCCAGTACTTC. This translates into CASRRTSGSAAETQYF. The chain is built from TRBV6-2 or TRBV6-3 and TRBJ2-5, with TRBD2 identical over 13 bases. Germline CDR1 MNHEY, CDR2 SVGEGT. V lost 6 bases to trimming and J lost 5 bases; unmatched junction nucleotides: 9. The length of the CDR3 is 16 residues.

This clonotype was observed at least ten times. The CDR3: CASRTGATSYEQYF. The CDR3 DNA is TGTGCCAGCAGGACAGGGGCAACCTCCTACGAGCAGTACTTC. The chain recombines TRBV6-1 with TRBJ2-7; 8 bases are a match to TRBD1. The V segment lost 6 bases and the J segment 0 bases; nucleotides outside the gene matches: 4. The CDR3 sequence is 14 residues long. Germline CDR1 MNHNS, CDR2 SASEGT.

This clonotype was recorded many times. The genes are TRBV28 and TRBJ1-1; D call uncertain. Germline V gives CDR1 MDHEN, CDR2 SYDVKM. The CDR3 length is 13 residues. V lost 8 bases to trimming and J lost 7 bases, with 17 bases between them. CDR3 in amino acids: CASGLPQYIEAFF. In DNA, the CDR3 is TGTGCCAGCGGCCTTCCTCAATACATTGAAGCTTTCTTT.

This clonotype came up many times. The V call is TRBV13, the J call TRBJ1-2; 8 positions agree with TRBD1. CDR3 length: 11 residues. V was clipped by 8 bases and J by 8 bases; unmatched bases: 4. Germline V CDR1 and CDR2: PRHDT, FYEKMQ (reference sequence). CDR3 bases: TGTGCCAGCCAGGGGGCCGAGGGCTACACCTTC. Protein sequence: CASQGAEGYTF.

This clonotype was observed many times. The gene calls are TRBV5-1 and TRBJ2-5, with D unresolved. The V gene lost 0 bases and the J gene lost 3 bases, with 18 bases spanning the gap. The CDR3 covers 17 residues. Germline lookup yields CDR1 SGHRS and CDR2 YFSETQ. The CDR3 region has the DNA TGCGCCAGCAGCTTGGATCCCTCGGAACTGGGTGAAGAGACCCAGTACTTC. It codes for CASSLDPSELGEETQYF.

The chain carries TRBV12-3 or TRBV12-4 and TRBJ2-5, with 7 bases matching TRBD2. The CDR3 length is 14 residues. The V and J ends lost 4 bases and 4 bases, in that order; junction bases with no gene match: 6. The CDR3: CASSSWGGGETQYF. The CDR3 DNA follows: TGTGCCAGCAGTTCCTGGGGGGGAGGAGAGACCCAGTACTTC.

This clonotype was detected many times. The chain joins TRBV6-1 to TRBJ1-2; 8 nucleotides align to TRBD1. Germline CDR1 MNHNS, CDR2 SASEGT. The trim removed 5 bases at V and 7 bases at J, leaving 18 bases unmatched. The CDR3 contains 17 residues. The CDR3 reads CASSNADRGDWVAGYTF. The CDR3 nucleotides are TGTGCCAGCAGTAACGCTGACAGGGGAGATTGGGTGGCTGGCTACACCTTC.

This clonotype was counted between two and nine times. This sequence joins TRBV9 and TRBJ1-6, with a possible D match to TRBD1 (5 bases). V was clipped by 1 base and J by 8 bases, with 13 bases between them. The germline V gene has CDR1 SGDLS and CDR2 YYNGEE. CDR3 size: 15 residues. CDR3 sequence: CASSVSGGEDSPLHF. CDR3 nucleotides: TGTGCCAGCAGCGTAAGTGGAGGGGAGGATTCACCCCTCCACTTT.

This clonotype was observed many times. The chain recombines TRBV6-1 with TRBJ1-2; D gene unclear. The germline V gene encodes CDR1 MNHNS and CDR2 SASEGT. The CDR3 is 14 residues long. V shed 7 bases and J shed 0 bases, with 12 bases lying between them. CDR3 in amino acids: CASTRSTTNYGYTF. The CDR3 nucleotides read TGTGCCAGCACGAGAAGCACGACTAACTATGGCTACACCTTC.

CDR3 protein: CASTKTGTGYYEQYF. Written as DNA, the CDR3 is TGTGCCAGCACCAAAACCGGGACAGGCTACTACGAGCAGTACTTC. The chain has TRBV6-1 and TRBJ2-7; 8 bases align to TRBD1. Germline loops: CDR1 MNHNS, CDR2 SASEGT. The CDR3 runs 15 residues. The junction had 11 bases not matched to a gene; V was cut back by 7 bases and J by 3 bases.

This clonotype was observed at least ten times. The rearrangement uses TRBV12-5 and TRBJ1-1; 8 nucleotides align to TRBD1. Trimming cost V 7 bases and J 4 bases; bases outside gene matches: 14. CDR3 length: 16 residues. Germline assignment: CDR1 LGHNT and CDR2 FRNRAP. The CDR3 loop reads CASAPDRVLRGTEAFF. CDR3 sequence (DNA): TGTGCTAGTGCCCCGGACAGGGTGTTGAGAGGCACTGAAGCTTTCTTT.

This clonotype was counted many times. V and J are TRBV28 and TRBJ1-5, with D tentatively TRBD1 (5 bases). CDR1 is MDHEN, CDR2 SYDVKM, per germline. The V end lost 4 bases, the J end lost 7 bases, and 11 bases lay between the germline ends. The CDR3 contains 13 residues. Here the CDR3 reads CASSYGGEQPQHF. In DNA form, the CDR3 reads TGTGCCAGCAGTTATGGGGGAGAACAGCCCCAGCATTTT.

The J gene is TRBJ1-2, the V gene TRBV12-3 or TRBV12-4, with 10 bases lining up with TRBD1. CDR3 length: 15 amino acids. The junction had 10 bases not matched to a gene; V was cut back by 5 bases and J by 7 bases. The chain's CDR3 is CASSDPGQGKLGYTF. CDR3 nucleotide sequence: TGTGCCAGCAGTGATCCGGGACAGGGGAAGCTTGGCTACACCTTC.

This clonotype was detected ten times or more. The rearrangement uses TRBV4-1 and TRBJ2-7; D is undetermined. CDR3 length equals 12 residues. Germline assignment: CDR1 MGHRA and CDR2 YSYEKL. Trimming took 0 bases from V and 5 from J, leaving 5 bases between them. CDR3 bases: TGCGCCAGCAGCCAAGACAGTAACGAGCAGTACTTC. It codes for CASSQDSNEQYF.

This clonotype was detected ten times or more. The chain uses TRBV6-5 and TRBJ2-7; perhaps TRBD1 as D (6 bases). V lost 7 bases and J lost 2, with 15 bases in between. The CDR3 runs to 14 residues. Germline V gene data show CDR1 as MNHEY and CDR2 as SVGAGI. CDR3 region: CASTLGGSAYEQYF. The DNA for the CDR3 is TGTGCCAGCACCCTAGGGGGTTCGGCCTACGAGCAGTACTTC.

This clonotype has a handful of counts. The J gene is TRBJ2-3, the V gene TRBV7-2; 8 bases agree with TRBD2. Germline V gives CDR1 SGHTA, CDR2 FQGNSA. Germline trimming cut 2 bases from V and 0 bases from J; bases unmatched to any gene: 4. The CDR3 loop spans 16 amino acids. The CDR3 reads CASSLFSGTSTDTQYF. Here the CDR3 DNA reads TGTGCCAGCAGCTTATTTAGCGGGACTAGCACAGATACGCAGTATTTT.

This clonotype was seen ten or more times. V gene TRBV28 combines with J gene TRBJ1-1; D is uncertain. There are 12 residues in the CDR3. Germline CDR1 MDHEN, CDR2 SYDVKM. V was trimmed by 6 bases and J by 7 bases, leaving 12 bases between them. In DNA, the CDR3 is TGTGCCAGCAGCATTATGAGAGTTGAAGCTTTCTTT. Translating it yields CASSIMRVEAFF.

The CDR3 sequence is CASSPNRGTHEQYF. The CDR3 region has the DNA TGTGCCAGCTCACCGAACAGGGGGACCCACGAGCAGTACTTC. V usage is TRBV6-1 and J usage is TRBJ2-7; TRBD1 matches at 8 bases. Germline-derived CDR1 and CDR2 are MNHNS and SASEGT. V lost 8 bases, J lost 5 bases, and 11 bases stayed unmatched. The length of the CDR3 is 14 residues.

The rearrangement uses TRBV12-3 or TRBV12-4 and TRBJ1-1, with TRBD1 matching over 7 bases. V was pared by 2 bases and J by 5 bases, with 8 bases of the junction left unmatched. The CDR3 totals 15 residues. The DNA for the CDR3 is TGTGCCAGCAGTTTACTACAGGGGATCAGGACTGAAGCTTTCTTT. Amino acid sequence: CASSLLQGIRTEAFF.